These 2 T cell receptor beta chains were sequenced from one sample in a study of monozygotic twins with inflammatory bowel disease. TCRdb re-analyzed the 5' RACE reads; it lists each CDR3 protein once, without DNA. The listing records approximately 400,000 distinct CDR3 sequences. Sample: blood. The receptors derive from a human donor with ulcerative colitis or Crohn's disease, or a healthy co-twin of an affected twin (not recorded which).

The rearrangement links TRBV5-4 to TRBJ1-1. This CDR3 spans 14 amino acids. The germline V gene encodes CDR1 SGHNT and CDR2 YYREEE (reference sequence). CDR3 region: CASSSFSMNTEAFF.

The chain has TRBV7-9 and TRBJ2-7; absent DNA, TCRdb's TRBD1 call cannot be checked. Germline CDR1 reads SEHNR; CDR2 reads FQNEAQ (reference sequence). The CDR3 has 17 residues. The CDR3 region is CASSLEIGDRGSYEQYF.